The present T cell receptor beta chain was sequenced within a study of T-cell reconstitution after alpha-beta-depleted transplantation in children. The CDR3 length is 17 residues. Trimming took 6 bases from V and 1 from J, leaving 18 bases between them. Unique molecular identifiers were used to barcode this TCRbeta library. From the PCR reads, TCRdb called clonotypes with MiXCR, one entry per CDR3 protein. In the table there are about 540,000 distinct CDR3 sequences, 15% to 20% of which are singletons. The clonotype was recovered from a human donor who donated a stem cell graft to a child with acute lymphoblastic leukemia. The rearrangement uses TRBV12-3 or TRBV12-4 and TRBJ2-2; TRBD1 might be the D (6 bases). Sequencing was performed on PBMCs from the stem cell graft donor, taken from the stem cell graft. The DNA of the CDR3 is TGTGCCAGCAGGGACGACCGGGACACAAGGAACACCGGGGAGCTGTTTTTT. Amino acids: CASRDDRDTRNTGELFF.